These 9 T cell receptor beta chains came from one sample sequenced in a study of shared clonotypes between healthy human individuals. Method: immunoSEQ multiplex PCR; TCRdb's copy keeps in-frame clones and lacks some. This repertoire shows 950,000 to 1,300,000 clones, about 74% found once; its top ten account for about 1.5%. The source material was memory CD4+ T cells sorted from blood. The subset was: CD45RA-negative fraction. Receptors were obtained from a man between 18 and 35 years old in good health.

This chain links TRBV5-6 with TRBJ2-7, with TRBD1 identical over 7 bases. V dropped 1 base and J dropped 3; count of bases not matched to a gene: 7. This CDR3 contains 15 residues. CDR1 is SGHDT and CDR2 is YYEEEE in the germline V gene. The DNA for the CDR3 is TGTGCCAGCAGCTTGTTAGGGGGCTCATTCTACGAGCAGTACTTC. Amino acids: CASSLLGGSFYEQYF.

The CDR3 sequence: CASSQGGSAYGYTF. CDR3 in DNA: TGTGCCAGCAGCCAGGGGGGATCCGCCTATGGCTACACCTTC. The rearrangement links TRBV7-8 to TRBJ1-2; 7 positions agree with TRBD1. The CDR3 contains 14 residues. The ends lost 5 bases at V and 4 bases at J; junction bases unmatched: 7. CDR1 is SGHVS and CDR2 is FQNEAQ in the germline V gene.

This clone was seen more than once but under ten times. The CDR3 coding sequence is TGTGCCAGCAGCTCCGGGTCTTCCAGCAATCAGCCCCAGCATTTT. Translation: CASSSGSSSNQPQHF. This rearrangement joins TRBV7-9 to TRBJ1-5; no firm D call. In germline, CDR1 is SEHNR, CDR2 FQNEAQ (reference sequence). Trimming removed 4 bases from V and 1 base from J, with 11 bases in between. The CDR3 is 15 amino acids.

Many counts were recorded for this clone. The chain has TRBV19 and TRBJ2-7; possibly TRBD1 or TRBD2 for D (5 bases each). The V gene's germline CDR1 is LNHDA and CDR2 SQIVND (reference sequence). The length of the CDR3 is 14 residues. Trimming cost V 7 bases and J 6 bases, with 19 bases left between them. The CDR3 nucleotides read TGTGCCAGTACTCTCGCCGGGACCCTGGGCGAGCAGTACTTC. Translating gives CASTLAGTLGEQYF.

The J gene is TRBJ1-2, the V gene TRBV5-6; no clear D gene. Between the trimmed V and J ends, which lost 0 bases and 8 bases, there was a span of 17 bases. Per the germline V gene, CDR1 is SGHDT and CDR2 is YYEEEE. The CDR3 consists of 15 residues. CDR3 in amino acids: CASSLAWTGTQGYTF. The DNA of the CDR3 is TGTGCCAGCAGCTTGGCTTGGACTGGAACACAGGGCTACACCTTC.

The chain joins TRBV6-1 to TRBJ2-1; D remains ambiguous. V gave up 5 bases and J gave up 6 bases, with 11 bases separating them. The CDR3 runs 13 residues. From germline, CDR1 is MNHNS and CDR2 SASEGT. The CDR3 reads CASSLRSGNEQFF. The CDR3 DNA reads as TGTGCCAGCAGTCTTCGATCGGGCAATGAGCAGTTCTTC.

The J gene is TRBJ1-3, the V gene TRBV7-2; D ambiguous. CDR1 and CDR2 from the germline V gene are SGHTA and FQGNSA. CDR3 length: 15 residues. Trimming removed 4 bases from V and 3 bases from J, with 13 bases in between. The CDR3 loop is CASSSSAGIGNTIYF. CDR3 nucleotide sequence: TGTGCCAGCAGCTCCAGCGCAGGCATTGGAAACACCATATATTTT.

In this sample, this clone turned up once. This chain joins TRBV4-2 and TRBJ2-7; 8 positions agree with TRBD2. The CDR3 covers 18 residues. Germline values: CDR1 LGHNA, CDR2 YNFKEQ. The junction had 13 bases not matched to a gene; V was cut back by 0 bases and J by 3 bases. This CDR3 is CASSQDVSGGTVRYEQYF. DNA of the CDR3: TGTGCCAGCAGCCAAGATGTCTCGGGGGGGACGGTCCGCTACGAGCAGTACTTC.

CDR3 region: CASSERTSGAADEQFF. The CDR3 nucleotides read TGTGCCAGCAGCGAGAGAACTAGCGGGGCGGCTGATGAGCAGTTCTTC. The V gene is TRBV9, the J gene TRBJ2-1; 10 nucleotides match TRBD2. V gave up 3 bases and J gave up 8 bases; unmatched junction bases: 11. The germline V gene encodes CDR1 SGDLS and CDR2 YYNGEE. The CDR3 is 16 amino acids.